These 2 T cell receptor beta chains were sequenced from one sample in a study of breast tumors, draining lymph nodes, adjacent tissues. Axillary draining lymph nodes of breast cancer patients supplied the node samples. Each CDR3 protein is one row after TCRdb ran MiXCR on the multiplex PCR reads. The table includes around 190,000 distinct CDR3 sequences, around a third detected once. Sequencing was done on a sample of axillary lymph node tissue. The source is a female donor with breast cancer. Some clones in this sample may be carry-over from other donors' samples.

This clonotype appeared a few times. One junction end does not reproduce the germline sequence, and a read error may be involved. CDR3 sequence: CAISESGGTGWGF. DNA for the CDR3: TGTGCCATCAGTGAGTCCGGTGGGACAGGATGGGGGTTT. The genes are TRBV10-3 and TRBJ1-1; 8 bases align to TRBD1. This CDR3 is built from 13 residues. Germline V CDR1 and CDR2: ENHRY, SYGVKD.

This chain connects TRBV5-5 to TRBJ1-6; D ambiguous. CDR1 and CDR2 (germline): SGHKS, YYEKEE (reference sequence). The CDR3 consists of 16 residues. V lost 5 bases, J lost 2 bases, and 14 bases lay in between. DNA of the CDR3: TGTGCCAGCAGGAATGTAAGGGTGCCCTATAATTCACCCCTCCACTTT. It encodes CASRNVRVPYNSPLHF.